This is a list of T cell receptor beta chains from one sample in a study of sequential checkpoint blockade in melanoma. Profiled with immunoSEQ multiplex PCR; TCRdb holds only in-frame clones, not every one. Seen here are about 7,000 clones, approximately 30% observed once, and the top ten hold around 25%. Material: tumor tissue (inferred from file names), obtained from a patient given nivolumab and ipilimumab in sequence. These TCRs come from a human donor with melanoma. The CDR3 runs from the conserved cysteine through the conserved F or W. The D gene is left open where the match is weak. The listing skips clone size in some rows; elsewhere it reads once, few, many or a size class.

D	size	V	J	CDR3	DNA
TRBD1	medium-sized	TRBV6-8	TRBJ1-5	CAIRDRTNQPQHF	TGTGCCATCAGGGACAGGACTAATCAGCCCCAGCATTTT
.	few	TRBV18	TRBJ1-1	CASSSPLNTEAFF	TGTGCCAGCTCAAGTCCCCTGAACACTGAAGCTTTCTTT
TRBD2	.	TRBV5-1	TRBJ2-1	CASSFGLAGGNEQFF	TGCGCCAGCAGCTTCGGCCTAGCGGGAGGTAATGAGCAGTTCTTC
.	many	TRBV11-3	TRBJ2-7	CASSLDRKGLKREQYF	TGTGCCAGCAGCTTAGATCGGAAAGGGTTGAAGCGGGAGCAGTACTTC
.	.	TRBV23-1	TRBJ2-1	CASSLADRNEQFF	TGCGCCAGCAGCTTGGCGGACAGAAATGAGCAGTTCTTC
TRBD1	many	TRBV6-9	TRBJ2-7	CASRGQGGDEQYF	TGTGCCAGCAGAGGACAGGGAGGCGACGAGCAGTACTTC
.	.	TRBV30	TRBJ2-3	CARGASSDTQYF	TGTGCACGGGGAGCCTCCTCAGATACGCAGTATTTT
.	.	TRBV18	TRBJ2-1	CASSPPLTLLINEQFF	TGTGCCAGCTCACCACCGCTGACTCTACTTATCAATGAGCAGTTCTTC
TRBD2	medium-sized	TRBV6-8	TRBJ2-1	CASNPRTSGMNNEQFF	TGTGCCAGCAACCCTCGGACTAGCGGGATGAACAATGAGCAGTTCTTC
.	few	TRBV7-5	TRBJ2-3	CASSLIRRTDTQYF	TGTGCCAGCAGCTTAATCAGGAGAACAGATACGCAGTATTTT
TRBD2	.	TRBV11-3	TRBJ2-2	CASSPSGTSGERELFF	TGTGCCAGCAGCCCATCCGGGACTAGCGGAGAGCGGGAGCTGTTTTTT
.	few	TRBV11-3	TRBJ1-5	CASSRDTENQPQHF	TGTGCCAGCAGCCGTGACACTGAGAATCAGCCCCAGCATTTT
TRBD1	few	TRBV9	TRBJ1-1	CASTGQGYTEAFF	TGTGCCAGCACAGGACAGGGGTATACTGAAGCTTTCTTT
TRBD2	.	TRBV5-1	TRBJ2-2	CASSGSSGSGELFF	TGCGCCAGCTCGGGATCTAGCGGGAGCGGGGAGCTGTTTTTT
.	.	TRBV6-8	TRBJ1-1	CASTIFPKGEMNTEAFF	TGTGCCAGCACCATCTTCCCCAAGGGGGAAATGAACACTGAAGCTTTCTTT
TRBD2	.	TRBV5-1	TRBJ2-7	CASSFLAGGSYEQYF	TGCGCCAGCAGCTTTCTAGCGGGAGGGTCCTACGAGCAGTACTTC
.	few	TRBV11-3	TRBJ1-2	CASSFSGAGGGYTF	TGTGCCAGCAGCTTTAGCGGGGCCGGGGGAGGCTACACCTTC
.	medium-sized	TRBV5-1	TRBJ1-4	CASSFTESTNEKLFF	TGCGCCAGCAGCTTCACAGAATCAACTAATGAAAAACTGTTTTTT
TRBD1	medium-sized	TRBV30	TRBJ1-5	CAWSNQGDQPQHF	TGTGCCTGGAGTAACCAGGGGGATCAGCCCCAGCATTTT
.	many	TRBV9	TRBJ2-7	CASSVSDGREQYF	TGTGCCAGCAGCGTGTCAGACGGCCGCGAGCAGTACTTC
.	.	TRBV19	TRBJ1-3	CASFELSGNTIYF	TGTGCCAGCTTCGAACTCTCTGGAAACACCATATATTTT
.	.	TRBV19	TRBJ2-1	CASSIRAAPGNEQFF	TGTGCCAGTAGTATACGAGCGGCACCGGGAAATGAGCAGTTCTTC